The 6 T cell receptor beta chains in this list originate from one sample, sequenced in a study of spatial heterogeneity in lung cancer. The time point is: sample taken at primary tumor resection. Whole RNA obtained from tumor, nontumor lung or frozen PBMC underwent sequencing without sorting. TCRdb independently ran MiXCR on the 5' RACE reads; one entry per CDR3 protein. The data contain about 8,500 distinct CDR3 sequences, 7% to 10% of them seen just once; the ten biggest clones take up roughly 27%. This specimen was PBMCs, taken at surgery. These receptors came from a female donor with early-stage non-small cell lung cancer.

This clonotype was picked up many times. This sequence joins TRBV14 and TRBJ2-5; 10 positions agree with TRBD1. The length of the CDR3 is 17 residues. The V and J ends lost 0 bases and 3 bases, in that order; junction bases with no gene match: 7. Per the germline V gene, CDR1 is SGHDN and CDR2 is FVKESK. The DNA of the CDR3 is TGTGCCAGCAGCCAAGATTGGTCCGGGACAGGGGAAGAGACCCAGTACTTC. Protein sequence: CASSQDWSGTGEETQYF. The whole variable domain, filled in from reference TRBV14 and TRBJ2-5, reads EAGVTQFPSHSVIEKGQTVTLRCDPISGHDNLYWYRRVMGKEIKFLLHFVKESKQDESGMPNNRFLAERTGGTYSTLKVQPAELEDSGVYFCASSQDWSGTGEETQYFGPGTRLLVL.

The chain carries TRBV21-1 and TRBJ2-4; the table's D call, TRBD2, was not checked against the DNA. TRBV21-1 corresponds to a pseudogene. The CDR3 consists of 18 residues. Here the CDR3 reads CASSMNNTGPLTKNIQYF. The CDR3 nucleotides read TGTGCCAGCAGCATGAACAATACAGGCCCGCTTACCAAAAACATTCAGTACTTC.

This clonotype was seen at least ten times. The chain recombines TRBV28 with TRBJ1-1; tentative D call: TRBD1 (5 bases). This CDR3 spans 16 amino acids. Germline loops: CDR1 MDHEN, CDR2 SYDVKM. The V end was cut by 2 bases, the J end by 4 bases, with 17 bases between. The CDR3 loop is CASSLTRDRGSTEAFF. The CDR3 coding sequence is TGTGCCAGCAGTTTAACGAGGGATAGGGGTAGCACTGAAGCTTTCTTT.

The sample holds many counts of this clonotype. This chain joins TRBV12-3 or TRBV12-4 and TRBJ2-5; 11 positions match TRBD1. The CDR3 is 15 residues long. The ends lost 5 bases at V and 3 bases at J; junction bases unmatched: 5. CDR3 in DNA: TGTGCCAGCAGTCTAGGACAGGGGGCTGAAGAGACCCAGTACTTC. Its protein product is CASSLGQGAEETQYF.

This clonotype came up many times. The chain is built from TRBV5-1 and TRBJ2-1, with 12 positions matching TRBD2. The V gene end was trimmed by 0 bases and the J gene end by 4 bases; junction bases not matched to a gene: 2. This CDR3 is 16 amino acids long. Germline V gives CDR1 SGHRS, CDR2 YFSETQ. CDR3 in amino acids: CASSLAGTSGYNEQFF. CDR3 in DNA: TGCGCCAGCAGCTTGGCCGGGACTAGCGGGTACAATGAGCAGTTCTTC.

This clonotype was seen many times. The CDR3: CASSRTALTNAPSPLHF. The CDR3 DNA sequence: TGTGCCAGCTCACGAACGGCCTTGACAAATGCCCCCTCACCCCTCCACTTT. This chain joins TRBV18 and TRBJ1-6, with D uncertain. Between the trimmed V and J ends, which lost 4 bases and 10 bases, there was a span of 23 bases. Germline-derived CDR1 and CDR2 are KGHSH and LQKENI. The CDR3 has 17 residues.